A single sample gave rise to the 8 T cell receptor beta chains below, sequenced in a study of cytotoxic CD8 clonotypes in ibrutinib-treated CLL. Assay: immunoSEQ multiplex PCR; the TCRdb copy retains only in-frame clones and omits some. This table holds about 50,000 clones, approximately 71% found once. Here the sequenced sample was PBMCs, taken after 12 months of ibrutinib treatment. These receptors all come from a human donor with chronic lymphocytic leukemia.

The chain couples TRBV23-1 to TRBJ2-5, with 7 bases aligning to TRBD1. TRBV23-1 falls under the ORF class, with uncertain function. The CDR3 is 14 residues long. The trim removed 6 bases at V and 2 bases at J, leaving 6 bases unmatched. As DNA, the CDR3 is TGCGCCAGCAGCCGACCGGGACAGCAAGAGACCCAGTACTTC. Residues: CASSRPGQQETQYF.

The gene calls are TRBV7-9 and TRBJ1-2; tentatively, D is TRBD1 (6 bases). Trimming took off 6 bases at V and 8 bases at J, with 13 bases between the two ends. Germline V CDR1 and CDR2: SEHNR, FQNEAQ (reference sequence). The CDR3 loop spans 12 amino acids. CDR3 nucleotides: TGTGCCAGCAGTTCCAGACAGGAGGGCTACACCTTC. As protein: CASSSRQEGYTF. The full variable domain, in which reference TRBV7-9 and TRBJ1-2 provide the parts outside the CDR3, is DTGVSQNPRHKITKRGQNVTFRCDPISEHNRLYWYRQTLGQGPEFLTYFQNEAQLEKSRLLSDRFSAERPKGSFSTLEIQRTEQGDSAMYLCASSSRQEGYTFGSGTRLTVV.

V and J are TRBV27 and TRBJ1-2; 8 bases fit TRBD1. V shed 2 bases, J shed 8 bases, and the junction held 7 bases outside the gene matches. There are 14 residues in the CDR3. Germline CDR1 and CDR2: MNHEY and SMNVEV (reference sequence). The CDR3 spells CASSLKATGVGYTF. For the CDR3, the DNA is TGTGCCAGCAGTTTAAAGGCGACAGGGGTAGGCTACACCTTC.

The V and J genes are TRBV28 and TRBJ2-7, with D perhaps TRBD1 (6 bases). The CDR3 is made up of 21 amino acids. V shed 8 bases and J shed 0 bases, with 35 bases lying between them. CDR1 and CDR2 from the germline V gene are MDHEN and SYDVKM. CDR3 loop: CASGYRVGRRSRGIPSYEQYF. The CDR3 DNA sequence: TGTGCCAGCGGATACAGGGTGGGACGACGGTCTAGGGGAATCCCCTCCTACGAGCAGTACTTC.

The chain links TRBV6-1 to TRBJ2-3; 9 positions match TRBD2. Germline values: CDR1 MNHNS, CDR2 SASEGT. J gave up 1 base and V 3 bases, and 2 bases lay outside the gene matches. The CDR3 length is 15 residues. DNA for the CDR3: TGTGCCAGCAGTGATAGCGGGAGCGGCACAGATACGCAGTATTTT. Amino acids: CASSDSGSGTDTQYF.

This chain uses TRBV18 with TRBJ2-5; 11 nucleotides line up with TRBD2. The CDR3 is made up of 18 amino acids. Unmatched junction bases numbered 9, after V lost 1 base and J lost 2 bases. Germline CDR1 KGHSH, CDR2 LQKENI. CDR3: CASSPLLAGGNLQETQYF. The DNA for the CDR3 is TGTGCCAGCTCACCACTTCTAGCGGGAGGTAACTTGCAAGAGACCCAGTACTTC. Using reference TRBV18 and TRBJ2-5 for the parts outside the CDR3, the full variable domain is NAGVMQNPRHLVRRRGQEARLRCSPMKGHSHVYWYRQLPEEGLKFMVYLQKENIIDESGMPKERFSAEFPKEGPSILRIQQVVRGDSAAYFCASSPLLAGGNLQETQYFGPGTRLLVL.

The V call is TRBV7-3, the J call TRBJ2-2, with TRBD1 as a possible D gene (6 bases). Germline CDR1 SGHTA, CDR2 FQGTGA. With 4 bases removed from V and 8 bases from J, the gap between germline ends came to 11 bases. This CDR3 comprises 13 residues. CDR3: CASSSTGPGELFF. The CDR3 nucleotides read TGTGCCAGCAGCTCAACAGGGCCGGGGGAGCTGTTTTTT.

This chain's CDR3 is CASSRLGGQGAPDTEAFF. The CDR3 DNA reads as TGCGCCAGCAGCCGCCTGGGGGGACAGGGGGCGCCGGACACTGAAGCTTTCTTT. The rearrangement uses TRBV4-1 and TRBJ1-1, with 12 bases lining up with TRBD1. V was pared by 4 bases and J by 3 bases, with 12 bases of the junction left unmatched. CDR1 is MGHRA and CDR2 is YSYEKL in the germline V gene. The length of the CDR3 is 18 residues.